Described below is a single T cell receptor beta chain sequence and its context. The target antigen is unknown. This entry comes from a study of graft-versus-host responses after intestinal transplantation. Study in general: The whole recipient group had anti-thymocyte globulin induction followed by tacrolimus and steroids for two to four years.

V was shortened by 4 bases and J by 3 bases, with 12 bases between the two germline ends. From germline, CDR1 is SGHAT and CDR2 FQNNGV. The CDR3 length is 15 residues. Only in-frame clones appear in the TCRdb table, and some are missing; sequencing was by immunoSEQ multiplex PCR. The sample comprises over 90,000 clones, 91% of which are singletons, and roughly 0.2% rests with the top ten. J is TRBJ2-2 and V is TRBV11-2; no definite D call. The sequence came from a human donor who was the organ donor for an intestinal transplant. Sequencing was performed on unstimulated CD4+ T cells sorted from spleen or lymph node cells, taken before transplant. The CDR3 region is CASSSGNSDTGELFF. The CDR3 coding sequence is TGTGCCAGCAGCTCGGGTAATTCCGACACCGGGGAGCTGTTTTTT.